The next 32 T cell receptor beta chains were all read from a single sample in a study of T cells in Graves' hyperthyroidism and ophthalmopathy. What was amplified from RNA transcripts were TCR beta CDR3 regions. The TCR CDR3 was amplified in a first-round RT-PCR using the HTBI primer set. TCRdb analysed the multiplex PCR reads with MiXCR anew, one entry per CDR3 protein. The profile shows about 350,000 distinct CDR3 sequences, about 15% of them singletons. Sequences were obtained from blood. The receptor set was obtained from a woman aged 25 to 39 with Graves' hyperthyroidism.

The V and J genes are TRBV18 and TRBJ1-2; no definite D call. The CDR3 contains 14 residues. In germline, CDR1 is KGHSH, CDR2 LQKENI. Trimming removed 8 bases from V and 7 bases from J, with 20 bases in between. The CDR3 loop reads CASATSSPSLGYTF. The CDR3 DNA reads TGTGCCAGCGCAACCAGCTCACCCTCGCTTGGCTACACCTTC.

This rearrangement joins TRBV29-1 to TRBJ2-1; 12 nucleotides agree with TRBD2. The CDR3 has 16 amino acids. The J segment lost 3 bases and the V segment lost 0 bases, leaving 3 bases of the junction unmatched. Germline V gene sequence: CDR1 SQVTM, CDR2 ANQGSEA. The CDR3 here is CSVEDTSGRFYNEQFF. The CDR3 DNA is TGCAGCGTTGAAGATACTAGCGGGAGGTTCTACAATGAGCAGTTCTTC.

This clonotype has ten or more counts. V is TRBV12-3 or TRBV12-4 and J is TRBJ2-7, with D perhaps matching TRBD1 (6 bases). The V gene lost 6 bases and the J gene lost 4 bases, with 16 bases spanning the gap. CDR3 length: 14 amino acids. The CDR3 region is CASSQNRVGYEQYF. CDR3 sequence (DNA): TGTGCCAGCAGCCAAAACAGGGTCGGGTACGAGCAGTACTTC.

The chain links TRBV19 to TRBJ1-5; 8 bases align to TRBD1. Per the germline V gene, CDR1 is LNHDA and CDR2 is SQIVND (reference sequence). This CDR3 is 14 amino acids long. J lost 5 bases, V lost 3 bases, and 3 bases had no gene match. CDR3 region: CASSMAGGYQPQHF. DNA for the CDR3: TGTGCCAGTAGTATGGCAGGGGGCTATCAGCCCCAGCATTTT.

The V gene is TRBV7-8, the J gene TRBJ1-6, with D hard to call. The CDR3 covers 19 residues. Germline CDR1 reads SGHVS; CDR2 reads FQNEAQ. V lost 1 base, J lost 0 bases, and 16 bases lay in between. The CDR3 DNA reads TGTGCCAGCAGCTTAGGTCGGTCCTTCACGAGCTCCTATAATTCACCCCTCCACTTT. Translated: CASSLGRSFTSSYNSPLHF.

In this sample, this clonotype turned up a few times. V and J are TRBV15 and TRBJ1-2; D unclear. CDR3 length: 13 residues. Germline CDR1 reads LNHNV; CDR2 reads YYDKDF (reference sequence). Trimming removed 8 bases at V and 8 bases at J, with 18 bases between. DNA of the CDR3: TGTGCCACCGACGACACATTGACGGAAGGCTACACCTTC. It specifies CATDDTLTEGYTF.

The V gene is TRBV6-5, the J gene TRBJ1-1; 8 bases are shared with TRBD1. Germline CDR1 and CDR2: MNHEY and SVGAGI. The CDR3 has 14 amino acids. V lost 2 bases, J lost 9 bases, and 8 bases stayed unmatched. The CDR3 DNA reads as TGTGCCAGCAGTTACCCAGGACAGGGTAAACAAGCTTTCTTT. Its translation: CASSYPGQGKQAFF.

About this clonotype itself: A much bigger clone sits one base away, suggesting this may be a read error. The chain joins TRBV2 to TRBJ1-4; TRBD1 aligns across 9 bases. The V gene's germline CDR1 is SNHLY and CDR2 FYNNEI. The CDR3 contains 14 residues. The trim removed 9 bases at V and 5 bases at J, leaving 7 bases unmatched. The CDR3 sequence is CARSTGTGNEKLFF. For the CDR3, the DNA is TGTGCCAGGTCCACCGGGACAGGGAATGAAAAACTGTTTTTT.

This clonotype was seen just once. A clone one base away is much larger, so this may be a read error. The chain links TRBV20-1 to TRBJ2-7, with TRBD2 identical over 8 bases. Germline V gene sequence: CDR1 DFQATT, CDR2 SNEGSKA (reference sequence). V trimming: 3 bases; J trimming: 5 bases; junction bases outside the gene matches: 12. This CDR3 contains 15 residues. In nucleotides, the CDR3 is TGCAGTGCTAGGGCCAGCGGGGGTACCACCCACGAGCAGTACTTC. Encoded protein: CSARASGGTTHEQYF.

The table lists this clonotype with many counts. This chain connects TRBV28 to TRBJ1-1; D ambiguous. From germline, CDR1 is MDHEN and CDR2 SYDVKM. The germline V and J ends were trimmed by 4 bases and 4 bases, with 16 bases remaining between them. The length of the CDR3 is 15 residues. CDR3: CASSSPRGAVTEAFF. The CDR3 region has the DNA TGTGCCAGCAGTTCCCCACGGGGTGCGGTCACTGAAGCTTTCTTT.

The CDR3 loop reads CASSFGWLAGNTDTQYF. CDR3 nucleotides: TGTGCCAGCAGCTTTGGATGGCTAGCGGGGAACACAGATACGCAGTATTTT. The V gene is TRBV7-9, the J gene TRBJ2-3, with 9 nucleotides matching TRBD2. Germline trimming cut 3 bases from V and 2 bases from J; bases unmatched to any gene: 9. The CDR3 sequence is 17 residues long. The germline V gene encodes CDR1 SEHNR and CDR2 FQNEAQ (reference sequence). Filled out from reference TRBV7-9 and TRBJ2-3, the complete variable domain reads DTGVSQNPRHKITKRGQNVTFRCDPISEHNRLYWYRQTLGQGPEFLTYFQNEAQLEKSRLLSDRFSAERPKGSFSTLEIQRTEQGDSAMYLCASSFGWLAGNTDTQYFGPGTRLTVL.

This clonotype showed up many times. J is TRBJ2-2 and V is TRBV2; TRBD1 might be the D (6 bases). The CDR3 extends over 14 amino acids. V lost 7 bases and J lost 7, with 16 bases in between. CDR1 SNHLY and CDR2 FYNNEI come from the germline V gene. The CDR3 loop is CASKRAGVSGELFF. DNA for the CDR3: TGTGCCAGCAAAAGGGCAGGGGTTAGCGGGGAGCTGTTTTTT.

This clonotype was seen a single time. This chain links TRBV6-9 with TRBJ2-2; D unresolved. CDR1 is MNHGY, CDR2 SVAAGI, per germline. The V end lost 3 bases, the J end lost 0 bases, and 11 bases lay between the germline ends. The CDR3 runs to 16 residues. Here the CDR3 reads CASSYDGIPNTGELFF. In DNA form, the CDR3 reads TGTGCCAGCAGTTACGATGGGATACCGAACACCGGGGAGCTGTTTTTT.

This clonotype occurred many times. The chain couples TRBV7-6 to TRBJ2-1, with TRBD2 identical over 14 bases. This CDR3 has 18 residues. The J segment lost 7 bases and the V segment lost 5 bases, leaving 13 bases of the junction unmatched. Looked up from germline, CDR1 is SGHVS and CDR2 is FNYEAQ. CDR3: CASSLPPGTSGRSNEQFF. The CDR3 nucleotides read TGTGCCAGCAGCCTCCCGCCGGGGACTAGCGGGAGATCAAATGAGCAGTTCTTC.

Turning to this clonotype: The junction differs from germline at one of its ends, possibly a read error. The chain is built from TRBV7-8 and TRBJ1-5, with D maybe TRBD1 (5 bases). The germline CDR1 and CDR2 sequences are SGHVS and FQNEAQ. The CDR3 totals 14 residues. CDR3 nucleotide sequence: TGTGCCAGCAGCTTAGGTGGGGCGGGCCAGCTCCAGCATTTT. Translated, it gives CASSLGGAGQLQHF. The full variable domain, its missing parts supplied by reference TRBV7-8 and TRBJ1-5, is GAGVSQSPRYKVAKRGQDVALRCDPISGHVSLFWYQQALGQGPEFLTYFQNEAQLDKSGLPSDRFFAERPEGSVSTLKIQRTQQEDSAVYLCASSLGGAGQLQHFGDGTRLSIL.

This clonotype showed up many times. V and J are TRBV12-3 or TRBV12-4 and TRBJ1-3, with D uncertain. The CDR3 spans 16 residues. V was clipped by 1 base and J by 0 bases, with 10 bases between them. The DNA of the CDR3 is TGTGCCAGCAGTTTAGACTTCCACGACTCTGGAAACACCATATATTTT. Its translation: CASSLDFHDSGNTIYF.

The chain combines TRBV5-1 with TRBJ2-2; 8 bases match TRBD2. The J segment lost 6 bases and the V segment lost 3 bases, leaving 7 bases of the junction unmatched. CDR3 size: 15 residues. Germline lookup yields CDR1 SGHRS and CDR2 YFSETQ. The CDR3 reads CASSSSGSASGELFF. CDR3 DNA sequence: TGCGCCAGCAGCTCCAGCGGGAGCGCTTCCGGGGAGCTGTTTTTT. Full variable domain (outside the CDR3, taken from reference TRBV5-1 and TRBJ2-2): KAGVTQTPRYLIKTRGQQVTLSCSPISGHRSVSWYQQTPGQGLQFLFEYFSETQRNKGNFPGRFSGRQFSNSRSEMNVSTLELGDSALYLCASSSSGSASGELFFGEGSRLTVL.

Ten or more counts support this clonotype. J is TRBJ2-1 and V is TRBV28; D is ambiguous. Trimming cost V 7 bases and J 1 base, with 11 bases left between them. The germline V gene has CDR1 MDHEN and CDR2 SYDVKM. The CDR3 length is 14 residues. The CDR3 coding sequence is TGTGCCAGCACCGGATCCGTATCCTACAATGAGCAGTTCTTC. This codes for CASTGSVSYNEQFF.

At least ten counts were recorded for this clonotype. In DNA, the CDR3 is TGTGCCAGCGGGACGGAGTTCTGGGGTGGCTACACCTTC. Translating it yields CASGTEFWGGYTF. This chain links TRBV28 with TRBJ1-2, with D maybe TRBD1 (5 bases). The CDR3 spans 13 residues. Germline CDR1 and CDR2: MDHEN and SYDVKM. Trimming shortened V by 8 bases and J by 7 bases, and 17 bases separated the two germline ends.

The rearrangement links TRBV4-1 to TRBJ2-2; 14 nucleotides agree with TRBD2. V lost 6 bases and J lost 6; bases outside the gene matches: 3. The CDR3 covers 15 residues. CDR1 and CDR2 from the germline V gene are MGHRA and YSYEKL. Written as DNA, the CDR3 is TGCGCCAGCAGAGGGACTAGCGGGAGTGCCGGGGAGCTGTTTTTT. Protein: CASRGTSGSAGELFF.

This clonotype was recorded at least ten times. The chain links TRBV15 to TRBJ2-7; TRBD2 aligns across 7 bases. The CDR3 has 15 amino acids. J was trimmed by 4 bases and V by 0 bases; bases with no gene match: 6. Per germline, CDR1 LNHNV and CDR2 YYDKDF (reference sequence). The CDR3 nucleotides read TGTGCCACCAGCAGAGATGGGAGGGGCCGTTACGAGCAGTACTTC. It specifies CATSRDGRGRYEQYF.

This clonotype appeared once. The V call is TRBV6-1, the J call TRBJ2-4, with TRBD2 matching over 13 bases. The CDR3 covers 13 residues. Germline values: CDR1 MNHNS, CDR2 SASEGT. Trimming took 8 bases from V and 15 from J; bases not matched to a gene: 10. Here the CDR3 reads CASGTSGNQAMYF. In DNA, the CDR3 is TGTGCCAGCGGGACTAGCGGGAACCAAGCAATGTACTTC.

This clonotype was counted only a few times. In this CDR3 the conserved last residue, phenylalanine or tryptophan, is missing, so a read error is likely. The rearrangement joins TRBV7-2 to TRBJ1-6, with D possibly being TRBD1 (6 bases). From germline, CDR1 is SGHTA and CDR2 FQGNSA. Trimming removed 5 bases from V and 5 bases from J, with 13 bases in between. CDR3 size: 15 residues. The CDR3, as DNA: TGTGCCAGCAGCAGTCGACAGGCCGATAATTCACCCCTCCACTCT. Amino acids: CASSSRQADNSPLHS.

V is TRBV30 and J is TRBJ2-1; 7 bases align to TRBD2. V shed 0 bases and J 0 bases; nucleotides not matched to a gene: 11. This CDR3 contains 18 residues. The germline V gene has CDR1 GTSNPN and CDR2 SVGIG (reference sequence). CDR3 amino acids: CAWSVPSGGVSSYNEQFF. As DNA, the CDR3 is TGTGCCTGGAGTGTACCTTCGGGGGGTGTTAGCTCCTACAATGAGCAGTTCTTC. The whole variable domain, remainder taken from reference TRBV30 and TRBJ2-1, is SQTIHQWPATLVQPVGSPLSLECTVEGTSNPNLYWYRQAAGRGLQLLFYSVGIGQISSEVPQNLSASRPQDRQFILSSKKLLLSDSGFYLCAWSVPSGGVSSYNEQFFGPGTRLTVL.

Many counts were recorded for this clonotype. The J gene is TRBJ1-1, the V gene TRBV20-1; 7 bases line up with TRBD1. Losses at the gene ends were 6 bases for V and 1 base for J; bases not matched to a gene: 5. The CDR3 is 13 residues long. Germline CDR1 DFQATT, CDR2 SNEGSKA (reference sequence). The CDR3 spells CSANYRGNTEAFF. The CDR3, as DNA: TGCAGTGCGAATTACAGGGGGAACACTGAAGCTTTCTTT.

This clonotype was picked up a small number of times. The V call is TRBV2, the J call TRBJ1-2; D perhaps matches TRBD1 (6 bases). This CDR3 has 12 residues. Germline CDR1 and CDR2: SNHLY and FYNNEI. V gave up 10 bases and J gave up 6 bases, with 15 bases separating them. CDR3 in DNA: TGTGCCACCAAAGGGGGGGGGCATGGCTACACCTTC. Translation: CATKGGGHGYTF.

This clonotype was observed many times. In nucleotides, the CDR3 is TGTGCCAGCAGCGCCGCAACCCGGTACAATGAGCAGTTCTTC. The encoded protein is CASSAATRYNEQFF. The J gene is TRBJ2-1, the V gene TRBV11-2; no reliable D call. V was trimmed by 5 bases and J by 4 bases, leaving 12 bases between them. Germline V gives CDR1 SGHAT, CDR2 FQNNGV. The CDR3 sequence is 14 residues long. Complete variable domain (other parts from reference TRBV11-2 and TRBJ2-1): EAGVAQSPRYKIIEKRQSVAFWCNPISGHATLYWYQQILGQGPKLLIQFQNNGVVDDSQLPKDRFSAERLKGVDSTLKIQPAKLEDSAVYLCASSAATRYNEQFFGPGTRLTVL.

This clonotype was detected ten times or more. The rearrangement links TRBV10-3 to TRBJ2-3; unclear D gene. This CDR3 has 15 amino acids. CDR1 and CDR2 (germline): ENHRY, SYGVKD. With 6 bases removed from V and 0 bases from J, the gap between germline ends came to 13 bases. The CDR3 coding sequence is TGTGCCATCAGGATGGGTCCTCTAAGCACAGATACGCAGTATTTT. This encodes CAIRMGPLSTDTQYF.

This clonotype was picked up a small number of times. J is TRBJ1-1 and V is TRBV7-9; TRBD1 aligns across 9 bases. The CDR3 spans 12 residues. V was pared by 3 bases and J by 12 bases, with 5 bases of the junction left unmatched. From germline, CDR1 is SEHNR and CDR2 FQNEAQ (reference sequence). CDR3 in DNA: TGTGCCAGCAGCTTTACAGGGGGCTCGTCTTTCTTT. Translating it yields CASSFTGGSSFF.

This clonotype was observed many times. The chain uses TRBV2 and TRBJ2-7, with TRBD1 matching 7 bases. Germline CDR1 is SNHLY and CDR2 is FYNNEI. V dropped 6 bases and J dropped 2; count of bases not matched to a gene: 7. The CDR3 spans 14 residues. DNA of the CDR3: TGTGCCAGCAGCGCTACCCAGGGGGCCTACGAGCAGTACTTC. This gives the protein CASSATQGAYEQYF.

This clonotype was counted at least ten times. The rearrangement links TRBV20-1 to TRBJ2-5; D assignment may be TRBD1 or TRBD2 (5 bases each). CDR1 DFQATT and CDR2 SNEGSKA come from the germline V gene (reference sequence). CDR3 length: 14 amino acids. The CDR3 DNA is TGCAGCGAACGCCGAGGTCCCGGGGCAGAGACCCAGTACTTC. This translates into CSERRGPGAETQYF.

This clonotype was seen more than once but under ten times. The CDR3 reads CASSMDRLGTGDTGELFF. The CDR3, as DNA: TGTGCCAGCAGCATGGACCGTCTTGGGACAGGTGACACCGGGGAGCTGTTTTTT. This chain links TRBV3-2 with TRBJ2-2; no DNA check was done on the table's D call, TRBD1. TRBV3-2 is assigned pseudogene status. The CDR3 runs to 18 residues.